One T cell receptor (beta chain) is described in this entry. The antigen is undetermined. Germline V lookup: CDR1 SGDLS, CDR2 YYNGEE. This CDR3 contains 15 residues. Trimming removed 4 bases from V and 8 bases from J; junction bases left unmatched: 9. The entry originates in a study of T cell responses to AZD1222 COVID-19 vaccine. Study results and caveats: Across spike, vaccine-associated CD4 TCRs were found, dominant at 160-218 and 743-854. Baseline seropositives among AZD1222 recipients totaled only six or seven. Two doses of AZD1222 preceded a rise in Spike-specific TCR breadth and depth.

Pooled samples include second doses given at about 4 or 12 weeks. This table comes from immunoSEQ multiplex PCR, and its TCRdb copy is limited to in-frame clones, with some not included. The sample yields tens of thousands of clones, roughly 90% seen once. The chain couples TRBV9 to TRBJ1-4; TRBD1 aligns across 9 bases. Sequences were derived from peripheral blood, sampled 28 days after the second AZD1222 dose. The TCR sequence derives from an adult who received the AZD1222 COVID-19 vaccine. The CDR3 loop reads CASSIGTGRPEKLFF. CDR3 DNA sequence: TGTGCCAGCAGCATCGGGACAGGGAGGCCGGAAAAACTGTTTTTT.